These 26 T cell receptor beta chains came from one sample sequenced in a study of neurological immune-mediated disorders. TCRdb reprocessed the 5' RACE reads with MiXCR, giving one entry per CDR3 protein. The profile shows tens of thousands of distinct CDR3 sequences, about 6.2% of them singletons. The sample comprised CD8+ T cells from blood. The receptors derive from a young man in good health.

This clonotype was seen repeatedly, ten times or more. The chain recombines TRBV7-9 with TRBJ2-2; the match to TRBD1 covers 9 bases. This CDR3 has 15 amino acids. Germline V lookup: CDR1 SEHNR, CDR2 FQNEAQ (reference sequence). V lost 5 bases to trimming and J lost 4 bases; unmatched junction nucleotides: 5. This chain's CDR3 is CASSDRDRATGELFF. As DNA, the CDR3 is TGTGCCAGCAGCGACCGGGACAGGGCCACCGGGGAGCTGTTTTTT.

This clonotype was seen ten or more times. V is TRBV7-9 and J is TRBJ2-3; unclear D gene. V shed 4 bases and J shed 0 bases, with 11 bases lying between them. Germline V gene sequence: CDR1 SEHNR, CDR2 FQNEAQ (reference sequence). There are 15 residues in the CDR3. The CDR3 sequence is CASSYDRLSTDTQYF. The DNA for the CDR3 is TGTGCCAGCAGCTACGACCGGTTGAGCACAGATACGCAGTATTTT. Filled out from reference TRBV7-9 and TRBJ2-3, the complete variable domain reads DTGVSQNPRHKITKRGQNVTFRCDPISEHNRLYWYRQTLGQGPEFLTYFQNEAQLEKSRLLSDRFSAERPKGSFSTLEIQRTEQGDSAMYLCASSYDRLSTDTQYFGPGTRLTVL.

This clonotype came up many times. The chain joins TRBV7-9 to TRBJ1-1; D unclear. Germline CDR1 is SEHNR and CDR2 is FQNEAQ (reference sequence). Trimming took 2 bases from V and 4 from J, leaving 5 bases between them. This CDR3 region has 12 residues. For the CDR3, the DNA is TGTGCCAGCAGCTTACCACCCACTGAAGCTTTCTTT. Residues: CASSLPPTEAFF.

This clonotype has a count of ten or more. The chain couples TRBV5-1 to TRBJ2-2, with D tentatively TRBD2 (7 bases). This CDR3 is built from 16 residues. The V gene lost 2 bases and the J gene lost 0 bases, with 11 bases spanning the gap. Germline loops: CDR1 SGHRS, CDR2 YFSETQ. The CDR3 loop is CASSFGGGANTGELFF. CDR3 DNA: TGCGCCAGCAGCTTCGGCGGGGGCGCGAACACCGGGGAGCTGTTTTTT. The full variable domain, in which reference TRBV5-1 and TRBJ2-2 provide the parts outside the CDR3, is KAGVTQTPRYLIKTRGQQVTLSCSPISGHRSVSWYQQTPGQGLQFLFEYFSETQRNKGNFPGRFSGRQFSNSRSEMNVSTLELGDSALYLCASSFGGGANTGELFFGEGSRLTVL.

This clonotype appeared many times. The gene calls are TRBV10-2 and TRBJ1-2; the match to TRBD1 covers 12 bases. The germline V gene has CDR1 WSHSY and CDR2 SAAADI. With V trimmed by 9 bases and J by 2 bases, 10 bases remained unmatched. The CDR3 has 16 amino acids. CDR3 protein: CASQFSGQGANYGYTF. The CDR3 DNA reads as TGCGCCAGTCAATTTTCGGGACAGGGGGCGAACTATGGCTACACCTTC.

This clonotype was seen repeatedly, ten times or more. This sequence joins TRBV7-3 and TRBJ2-1; weak D call: TRBD2 (5 bases). In germline, CDR1 is SGHTA, CDR2 FQGTGA. Trimming cost V 5 bases and J 3 bases, with 14 bases left between them. The CDR3 loop spans 15 amino acids. As DNA, the CDR3 is TGTGCCAGCAGCGAACTAGAAAGTCTCTACAATGAGCAGTTCTTC. Protein sequence: CASSELESLYNEQFF.

In this sample, this clonotype turned up many times. This chain uses TRBV12-3 or TRBV12-4 with TRBJ2-3; 11 bases agree with TRBD1. This CDR3 region has 15 residues. With 5 bases clipped from V and 3 bases from J, the junction kept 4 bases outside the gene matches. The CDR3 protein is CASSRTGGRTDTQYF. For the CDR3, the DNA is TGTGCCAGCAGTCGGACAGGGGGCAGGACAGATACGCAGTATTTT.

By sample share, this clonotype is medium-sized (0.01 to 0.1%). The chain combines TRBV20-1 with TRBJ1-6, with D hard to call. Trimming left V 0 bases short and J 7 bases short, with 16 bases between. The germline V gene encodes CDR1 DFQATT and CDR2 SNEGSKA (reference sequence). The CDR3 totals 16 residues. The CDR3 coding sequence is TGCAGTGCTAGAGAGATTGGTGGGGTGAGGAATTCACCCCTCCACTTT. It translates to CSAREIGGVRNSPLHF.

This clonotype has at least ten counts. V is TRBV5-5 and J is TRBJ1-2; D is undetermined. In germline, CDR1 is SGHKS, CDR2 YYEKEE (reference sequence). V was pared by 0 bases and J by 3 bases, with 9 bases between. The CDR3 has 14 amino acids. The chain's CDR3 is CASSLAAADYGYTF. The CDR3 coding sequence is TGTGCCAGCAGCTTGGCCGCCGCGGACTATGGCTACACCTTC.

This clonotype came up many times. This rearrangement joins TRBV20-1 to TRBJ2-1; D is ambiguous. Trimming stripped 6 bases from V and 2 bases from J, with 14 bases between. CDR1 is DFQATT, CDR2 SNEGSKA, per germline (reference sequence). The CDR3 consists of 14 residues. The CDR3 nucleotides read TGCAGTGCCCGAAAGGGCGTCGCCTACAATGAGCAGTTCTTC. Its protein product is CSARKGVAYNEQFF.

At least ten counts were recorded for this clonotype. The genes are TRBV6-5 and TRBJ1-1; no clear D. Germline V lookup: CDR1 MNHEY, CDR2 SVGAGI. Trimming left V 0 bases short and J 11 bases short, with 13 bases between. There are 13 residues in the CDR3. The DNA of the CDR3 is TGTGCCAGCAGTTACTCGCTGGGTCGTGAGGCTTTCTTT. As protein: CASSYSLGREAFF.

This clonotype was counted at least ten times. V and J are TRBV12-3 or TRBV12-4 and TRBJ2-3; the D call may be TRBD1 or TRBD2 (5 bases each). This CDR3 is 15 amino acids long. The ends were cut back, 3 bases at V and 0 bases at J, with 10 bases in the middle. The CDR3 loop reads CASSFGGSSTDTQYF. The CDR3 DNA reads TGTGCCAGCAGTTTTGGGGGTTCTAGCACAGATACGCAGTATTTT.

This clonotype was seen at least ten times. The chain links TRBV29-1 to TRBJ2-2; D is possibly TRBD1 (5 bases). The CDR3 is 13 amino acids. Trimming took off 6 bases at V and 0 bases at J, with 8 bases between the two ends. Germline V gives CDR1 SQVTM, CDR2 ANQGSEA. The CDR3 protein is CSVTRANTGELFF. CDR3 nucleotides: TGCAGCGTGACCAGGGCGAACACCGGGGAGCTGTTTTTT.

This clonotype was seen many times. The rearrangement links TRBV9 to TRBJ2-3; perhaps TRBD2 as D (5 bases). Germline loops: CDR1 SGDLS, CDR2 YYNGEE. The V gene lost 4 bases and the J gene lost 2 bases, with 11 bases spanning the gap. The CDR3 has 14 amino acids. CDR3 nucleotides: TGTGCCAGCAGCCTGCGGGCGCTCACAGATACGCAGTATTTT. Protein: CASSLRALTDTQYF. The complete variable domain, with remaining parts taken from reference TRBV9 and TRBJ2-3, reads DSGVTQTPKHLITATGQRVTLRCSPRSGDLSVYWYQQSLDQGLQFLIQYYNGEERAKGNILERFSAQQFPDLHSELNLSSLELGDSALYFCASSLRALTDTQYFGPGTRLTVL.

This clonotype occurred many times. The genes are TRBV4-1 and TRBJ1-2; D uncertain. Germline CDR1 and CDR2: MGHRA and YSYEKL. V was pared by 3 bases and J by 5 bases, with 13 bases between. The CDR3 runs to 14 residues. CDR3 protein: CASSHPTPEYGYTF. In nucleotides, the CDR3 is TGCGCCAGCAGCCATCCCACCCCGGAATATGGCTACACCTTC.

This clonotype was observed a few times. The gene calls are TRBV6-5 and TRBJ1-3, with 8 bases that match TRBD1. The CDR3 loop spans 15 amino acids. V lost 6 bases to trimming and J lost 4 bases; unmatched junction nucleotides: 8. Germline assignment: CDR1 MNHEY and CDR2 SVGAGI. The CDR3 region has the DNA TGTGCCAGCAGCACCGGGACAGGACTAGGAAACACCATATATTTT. This gives the protein CASSTGTGLGNTIYF.

This clonotype has a count of ten or more. V and J are TRBV4-1 and TRBJ2-5, with D possibly TRBD2 on 5 matching bases. Deletions cut 0 bases from V and 5 bases from J, with 19 bases between. CDR3 length: 17 amino acids. The germline gives CDR1 MGHRA, CDR2 YSYEKL. CDR3 amino acids: CASSQDQTGSLSETQYF. CDR3 DNA: TGCGCCAGCAGCCAAGATCAGACGGGAAGTTTGTCGGAGACCCAGTACTTC.

This clonotype was seen many times. CDR3: CASSPKPGQGVTGELFF. The CDR3, as DNA: TGTGCCAGCAGCCCTAAGCCCGGACAGGGAGTCACCGGGGAGCTGTTTTTT. The chain is built from TRBV6-1 and TRBJ2-2; 8 bases line up with TRBD1. Trimming cost V 6 bases and J 4 bases; bases outside gene matches: 13. The CDR3 is 17 residues long. Looked up from germline, CDR1 is MNHNS and CDR2 is SASEGT.

The table lists this clonotype with many counts. The J gene is TRBJ2-7, the V gene TRBV25-1; tentative D call: TRBD2 (5 bases). CDR1 MGHDK and CDR2 SYGVNS come from the germline V gene. CDR3 size: 14 residues. Trimming took off 6 bases at V and 3 bases at J, with 15 bases between the two ends. The CDR3 loop is CASSASGSLYEQYF. The CDR3 coding sequence is TGTGCCAGCAGCGCCTCGGGATCGCTCTACGAGCAGTACTTC.

This clonotype was seen many times. The CDR3 DNA reads as TGTGCCAGCAGCTTAGTAGCCCTTCGCGGGGGGATGGAAGATACGCAGTATTTT. Translation gives CASSLVALRGGMEDTQYF. The V call is TRBV7-2, the J call TRBJ2-3, with TRBD2 matching over 8 bases. Germline-derived CDR1 and CDR2 are SGHTA and FQGNSA. The CDR3 loop spans 18 amino acids. Germline trimming cut 1 base from V and 5 bases from J; bases unmatched to any gene: 14.

This clonotype occurred many times. The chain has TRBV14 and TRBJ2-5; TRBD1 aligns across 7 bases. The CDR3 runs to 13 residues. After removal of 6 bases from V and 5 bases from J, the junction contained 6 bases not matched to a gene. The germline V gene has CDR1 SGHDN and CDR2 FVKESK. The CDR3 spells CASRRTGFETQYF. The CDR3 nucleotides are TGTGCCAGCAGAAGGACAGGCTTCGAGACCCAGTACTTC.

This clonotype was counted many times. The V and J genes are TRBV14 and TRBJ2-7, with 7 positions matching TRBD1. The length of the CDR3 is 16 residues. CDR1 is SGHDN, CDR2 FVKESK, per germline. Trimming took 0 bases from V and 3 from J; bases not matched to a gene: 8. For the CDR3, the DNA is TGTGCCAGCAGCCAAGACACAGGGGATTTGTACTACGAGCAGTACTTC. The encoded protein is CASSQDTGDLYYEQYF.

This clonotype was picked up many times. This chain links TRBV5-1 with TRBJ1-1, with no clear D. The CDR3 consists of 15 residues. The ends were cut back, 4 bases at V and 2 bases at J, with 15 bases in the middle. Germline lookup yields CDR1 SGHRS and CDR2 YFSETQ. The DNA of the CDR3 is TGCGCCAGCAGCGCATGGGTGCAGGCAAACACTGAAGCTTTCTTT. This sequence encodes CASSAWVQANTEAFF.

This clonotype was seen ten or more times. The chain joins TRBV21-1 to TRBJ2-7; the D call of TRBD2 is as the table states it, not checked on the DNA. TRBV21-1 is noted as a pseudogene. The CDR3 covers 15 residues. This chain's CDR3 is CARPVCPTSLYEQYF. In DNA form, the CDR3 reads TGTGCCAGGCCGGTTTGTCCGACTAGTCTCTACGAGCAGTACTTC.

The table lists this clonotype with many counts. V is TRBV7-9 and J is TRBJ2-7, with D perhaps matching TRBD1 or TRBD2 (5 bases each). V was shortened by 11 bases and J by 4 bases, with 21 bases between the two germline ends. The CDR3 is 14 amino acids. Germline-derived CDR1 and CDR2 are SEHNR and FQNEAQ (reference sequence). The CDR3 DNA sequence: TGTGCCGGTACTGGGGGTGTTGAGAGTTACGAGCAGTACTTC. The encoded protein is CAGTGGVESYEQYF.

In this sample, this clonotype turned up many times. This chain connects TRBV5-1 to TRBJ2-1; D gene unclear. V lost 0 bases and J 7 bases, leaving 8 bases between the germline ends. The CDR3 runs 13 residues. The V gene's germline CDR1 is SGHRS and CDR2 YFSETQ. CDR3 bases: TGCGCCAGCAGCTTGGTTTGGGGAAATGAGCAGTTCTTC. Translated, it gives CASSLVWGNEQFF.